The source of this T cell receptor beta chain is a study of radiotherapy plus CTLA-4 blockade in lung cancer. Study in general: Of all patients, 15% to 20% responded objectively and roughly 31% showed disease control.

TCRdb's table, derived via immunoSEQ multiplex PCR, lists solely in-frame clones and lacks some. The table has about 80,000 clones, 60% to 85% seen once. The CDR3 covers 17 residues. Germline V gene lookup returns CDR1 SGHTA and CDR2 FQGNSA. The clonotype comes from a human donor with non-small cell lung cancer whose response to radiotherapy plus ipilimumab could not be evaluated. Some clones in this sample may be carry-over from other donors' samples. V is TRBV7-2 and J is TRBJ2-5, with TRBD1 matching 8 bases. The DNA matches TRBJ2-7 better at its end, which makes the J call doubtful. The sample here was peripheral blood, taken from a patient treated with radiotherapy plus ipilimumab. CDR3 nucleotide sequence: TGTGCCAGCAGTTTCCCTACCCTCAGGACAGGGACCTACGAGCAGTACTTC. Residues: CASSFPTLRTGTYEQYF.